Listed below are T cell receptor beta chains from one sample, sequenced in a study of graft-versus-host responses after intestinal transplantation. For these receptors, no antigen is known. The method was immunoSEQ multiplex PCR; TCRdb's version includes in-frame clones alone and lacks a portion of them. The profile shows around 110,000 clones, 90% of them singletons. Sequenced material: unstimulated CD4+ T cells sorted from spleen or lymph node cells, taken before intestinal transplant. The origin of the receptors is a human donor who received an intestinal transplant. Both conserved end residues are part of each CDR3. The order of the fields is V gene, J gene, CDR3 protein.

TRBV7-2	TRBJ1-6	CASSLVAGSGKINSPLHF
TRBV29-1	TRBJ1-2	CSVRDRGDNYGYTF
TRBV28	TRBJ2-6	CASSLTGASSGANVLTF
TRBV11-3	TRBJ2-1	CASSLPPSDEQFF
TRBV7-2	TRBJ1-6	CASSLAGMPNSPLHF
TRBV12-5	TRBJ2-1	CASGLGRVGNNEQFF
TRBV20-1	TRBJ1-2	CSAADSGYTF
TRBV19	TRBJ2-5	CASSLLPGQGAVTQYF
TRBV10-2	TRBJ1-6	CASSETRPGQGRSPLHF
TRBV5-6	TRBJ2-1	CASSWRANEQFF
TRBV7-9	TRBJ1-3	CASSLVLSGNTIYF
TRBV28	TRBJ2-7	CASRIMGQGFYEQYF
TRBV6-1	TRBJ2-5	CASSSSGGRETQYF
TRBV6-1	TRBJ1-5	CASSARSNQPQHF
TRBV2	TRBJ2-7	CASSERTQTGYEQYF
TRBV28	TRBJ2-1	CASMTSLSYNEQFF
TRBV4-1	TRBJ1-3	CASSDRGNTIYF